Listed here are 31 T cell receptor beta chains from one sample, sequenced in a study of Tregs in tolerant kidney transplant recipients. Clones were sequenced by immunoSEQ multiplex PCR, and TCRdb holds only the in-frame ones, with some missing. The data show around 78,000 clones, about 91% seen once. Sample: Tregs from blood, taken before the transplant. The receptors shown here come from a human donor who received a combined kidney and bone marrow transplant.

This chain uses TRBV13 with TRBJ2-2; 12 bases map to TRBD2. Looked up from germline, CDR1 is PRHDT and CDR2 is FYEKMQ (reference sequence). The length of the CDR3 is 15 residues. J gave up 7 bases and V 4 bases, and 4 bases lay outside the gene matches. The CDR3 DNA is TGTGCCAGCAGCTCCGGACTAGCGGGACGCGGGGAGCTGTTTTTT. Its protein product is CASSSGLAGRGELFF.

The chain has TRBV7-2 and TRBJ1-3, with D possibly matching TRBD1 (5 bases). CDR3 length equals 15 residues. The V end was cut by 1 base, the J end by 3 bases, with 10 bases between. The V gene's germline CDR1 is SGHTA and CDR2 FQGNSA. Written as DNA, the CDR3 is TGTGCCAGCAGCTTAGTGCGGGGGAGTGGAAACACCATATATTTT. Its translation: CASSLVRGSGNTIYF. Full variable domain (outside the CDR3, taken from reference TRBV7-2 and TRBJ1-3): GAGVSQSPSNKVTEKGKDVELRCDPISGHTALYWYRQSLGQGLEFLIYFQGNSAPDKSGLPSDRFSAERTGGSVSTLTIQRTQQEDSAVYLCASSLVRGSGNTIYFGEGSWLTVV.

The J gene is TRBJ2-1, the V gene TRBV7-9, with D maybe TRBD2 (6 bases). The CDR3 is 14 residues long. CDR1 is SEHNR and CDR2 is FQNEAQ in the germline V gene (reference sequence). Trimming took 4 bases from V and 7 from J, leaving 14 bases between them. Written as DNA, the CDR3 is TGTGCCAGCAGCTCCCATGGGGGGAATAATGAGCAGTTCTTC. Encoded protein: CASSSHGGNNEQFF.

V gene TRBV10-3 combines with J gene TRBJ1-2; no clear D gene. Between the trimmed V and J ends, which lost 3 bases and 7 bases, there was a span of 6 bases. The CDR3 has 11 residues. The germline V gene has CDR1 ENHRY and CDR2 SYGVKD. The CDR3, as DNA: TGTGCCATCAGTGAACAGAGTGGCTACACCTTC. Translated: CAISEQSGYTF.

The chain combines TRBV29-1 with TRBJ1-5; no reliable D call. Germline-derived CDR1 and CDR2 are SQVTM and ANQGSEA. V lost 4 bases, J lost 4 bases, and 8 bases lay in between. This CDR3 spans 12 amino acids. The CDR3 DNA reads TGCAGCGTTGGGGCCGGTAATCAGCCCCAGCATTTT. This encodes CSVGAGNQPQHF.

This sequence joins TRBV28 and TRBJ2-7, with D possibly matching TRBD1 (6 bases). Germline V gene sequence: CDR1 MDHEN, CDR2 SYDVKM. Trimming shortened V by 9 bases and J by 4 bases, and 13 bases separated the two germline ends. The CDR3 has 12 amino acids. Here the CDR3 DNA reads TGTGCCAGTTCGACAGGAACATACGAGCAGTACTTC. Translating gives CASSTGTYEQYF. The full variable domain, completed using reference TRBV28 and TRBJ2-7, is DVKVTQSSRYLVKRTGEKVFLECVQDMDHENMFWYRQDPGLGLRLIYFSYDVKMKEKGDIPEGYSVSREKKERFSLILESASTNQTSMYLCASSTGTYEQYFGPGTRLTVT.

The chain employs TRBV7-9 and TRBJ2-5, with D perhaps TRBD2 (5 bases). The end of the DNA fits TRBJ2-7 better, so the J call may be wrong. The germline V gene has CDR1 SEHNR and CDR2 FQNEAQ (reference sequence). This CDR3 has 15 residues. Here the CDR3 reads CASSSRSGSSYEQYF. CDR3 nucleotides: TGTGCCAGCAGCTCCCGGAGCGGCTCTTCCTACGAGCAGTACTTC.

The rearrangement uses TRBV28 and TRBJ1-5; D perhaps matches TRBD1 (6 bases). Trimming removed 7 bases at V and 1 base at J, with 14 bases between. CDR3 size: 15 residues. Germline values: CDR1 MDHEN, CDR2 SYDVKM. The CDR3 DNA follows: TGTGCCAGCAACACCAGGACAGTCAGCAATCAGCCCCAGCATTTT. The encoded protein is CASNTRTVSNQPQHF.

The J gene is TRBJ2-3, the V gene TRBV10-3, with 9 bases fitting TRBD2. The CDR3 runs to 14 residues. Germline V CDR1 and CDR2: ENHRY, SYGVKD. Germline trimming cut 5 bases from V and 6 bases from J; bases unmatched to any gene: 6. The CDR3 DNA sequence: TGTGCCATCAGTTTTGCGGGAGGGCCTGATACGCAGTATTTT. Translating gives CAISFAGGPDTQYF.

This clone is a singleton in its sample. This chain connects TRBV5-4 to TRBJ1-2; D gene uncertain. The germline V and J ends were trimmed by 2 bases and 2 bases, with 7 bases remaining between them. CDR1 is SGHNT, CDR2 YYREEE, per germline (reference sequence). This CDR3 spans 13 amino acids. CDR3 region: CASSLDQNYGYTF. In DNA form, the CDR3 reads TGTGCCAGCAGCTTAGACCAAAACTATGGCTACACCTTC.

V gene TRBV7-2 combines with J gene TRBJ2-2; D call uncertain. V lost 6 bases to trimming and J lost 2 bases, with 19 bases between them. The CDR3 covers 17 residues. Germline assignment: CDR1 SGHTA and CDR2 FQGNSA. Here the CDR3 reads CASSILLTTTNTGELFF. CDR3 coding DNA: TGTGCCAGCAGTATCCTCCTAACTACGACAAACACCGGGGAGCTGTTTTTT.

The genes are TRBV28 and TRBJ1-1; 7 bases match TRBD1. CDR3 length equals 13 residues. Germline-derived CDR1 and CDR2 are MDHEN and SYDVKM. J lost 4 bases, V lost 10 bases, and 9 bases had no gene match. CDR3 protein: CATWDSLFTEAFF. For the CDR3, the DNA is TGTGCCACCTGGGACAGTCTGTTCACTGAAGCTTTCTTT.

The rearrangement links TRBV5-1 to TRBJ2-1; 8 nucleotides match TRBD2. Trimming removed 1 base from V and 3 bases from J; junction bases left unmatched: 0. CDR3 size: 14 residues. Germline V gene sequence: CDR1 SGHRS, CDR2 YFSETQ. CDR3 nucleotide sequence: TGCGCCAGCAGCTTGCGGGAGGGCTACAATGAGCAGTTCTTC. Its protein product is CASSLREGYNEQFF. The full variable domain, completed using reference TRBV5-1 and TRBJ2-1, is KAGVTQTPRYLIKTRGQQVTLSCSPISGHRSVSWYQQTPGQGLQFLFEYFSETQRNKGNFPGRFSGRQFSNSRSEMNVSTLELGDSALYLCASSLREGYNEQFFGPGTRLTVL.

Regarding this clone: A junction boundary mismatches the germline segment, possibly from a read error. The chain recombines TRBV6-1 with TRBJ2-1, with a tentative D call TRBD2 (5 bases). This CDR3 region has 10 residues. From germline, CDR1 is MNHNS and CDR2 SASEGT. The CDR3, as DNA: TGTGCCAGCAGTGAAGCTAGCGCGATCTTC. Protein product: CASSEASAIF.

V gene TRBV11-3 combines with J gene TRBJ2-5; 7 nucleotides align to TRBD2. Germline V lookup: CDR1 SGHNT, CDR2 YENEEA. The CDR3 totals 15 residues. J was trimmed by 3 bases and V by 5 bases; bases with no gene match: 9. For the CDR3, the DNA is TGTGCCAGCAGCCCTAACGGGCTAGCGGAAGAGACCCAGTACTTC. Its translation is CASSPNGLAEETQYF.

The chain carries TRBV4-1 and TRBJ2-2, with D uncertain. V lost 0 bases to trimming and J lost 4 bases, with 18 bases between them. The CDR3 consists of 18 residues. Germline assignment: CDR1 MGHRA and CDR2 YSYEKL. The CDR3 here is CASSQDGFFLGSTGELFF. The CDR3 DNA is TGCGCCAGCAGCCAAGACGGGTTCTTCTTGGGGTCCACCGGGGAGCTGTTTTTT.

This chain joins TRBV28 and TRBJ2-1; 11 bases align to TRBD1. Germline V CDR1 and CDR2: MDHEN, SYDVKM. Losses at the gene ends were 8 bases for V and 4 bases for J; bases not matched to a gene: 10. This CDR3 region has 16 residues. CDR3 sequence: CASSMGQGDFYNEQFF. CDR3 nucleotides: TGTGCCAGCTCGATGGGACAGGGGGATTTTTACAATGAGCAGTTCTTC.

CDR3 bases: TGTGCCAGCAGTTCAGGGGACGCCGGAAACACCATATATTTT. It is translated as CASSSGDAGNTIYF. The V and J genes are TRBV27 and TRBJ1-3, with D possibly being TRBD1 (6 bases). This CDR3 contains 14 residues. The germline V and J ends were trimmed by 4 bases and 4 bases, with 11 bases remaining between them. Per the germline V gene, CDR1 is MNHEY and CDR2 is SMNVEV (reference sequence).

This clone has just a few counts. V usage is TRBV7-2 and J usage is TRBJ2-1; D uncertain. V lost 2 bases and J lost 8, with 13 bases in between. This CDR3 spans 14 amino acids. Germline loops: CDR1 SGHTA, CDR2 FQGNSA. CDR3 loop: CASSLSSYADEQFF. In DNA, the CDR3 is TGTGCCAGCAGCTTAAGCAGTTACGCCGATGAGCAGTTCTTC.

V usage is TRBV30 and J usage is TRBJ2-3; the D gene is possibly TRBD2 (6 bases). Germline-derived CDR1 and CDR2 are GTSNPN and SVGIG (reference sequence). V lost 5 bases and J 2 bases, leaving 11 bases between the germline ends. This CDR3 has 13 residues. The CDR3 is CAWGTLNTDTQYF. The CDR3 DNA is TGTGCCTGGGGGACTCTGAACACAGATACGCAGTATTTT. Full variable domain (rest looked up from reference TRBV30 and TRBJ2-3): SQTIHQWPATLVQPVGSPLSLECTVEGTSNPNLYWYRQAAGRGLQLLFYSVGIGQISSEVPQNLSASRPQDRQFILSSKKLLLSDSGFYLCAWGTLNTDTQYFGPGTRLTVL.

Written as DNA, the CDR3 is TGTGCCAGCAGCCGCAGCGGGAGAGGAACAGATACGCAGTATTTT. Protein: CASSRSGRGTDTQYF. The chain carries TRBV9 and TRBJ2-3, with 8 positions matching TRBD2. CDR1 and CDR2 (germline): SGDLS, YYNGEE. The length of the CDR3 is 15 residues. The J segment lost 3 bases and the V segment lost 4 bases, leaving 7 bases of the junction unmatched.

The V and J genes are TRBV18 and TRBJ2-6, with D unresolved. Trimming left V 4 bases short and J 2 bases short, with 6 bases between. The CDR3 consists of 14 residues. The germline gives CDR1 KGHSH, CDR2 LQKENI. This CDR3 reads CASSHGPGANVLTF. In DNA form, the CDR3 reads TGTGCCAGCTCACATGGCCCTGGGGCCAACGTCCTGACTTTC. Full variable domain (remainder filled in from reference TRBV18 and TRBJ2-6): NAGVMQNPRHLVRRRGQEARLRCSPMKGHSHVYWYRQLPEEGLKFMVYLQKENIIDESGMPKERFSAEFPKEGPSILRIQQVVRGDSAAYFCASSHGPGANVLTFGAGSRLTVL.

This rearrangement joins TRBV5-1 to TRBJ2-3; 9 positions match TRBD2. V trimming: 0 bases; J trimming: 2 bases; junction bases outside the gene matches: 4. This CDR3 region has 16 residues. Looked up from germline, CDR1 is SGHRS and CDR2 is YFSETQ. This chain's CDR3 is CASSLGRGRATDTQYF. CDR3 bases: TGCGCCAGCAGCTTGGGTCGCGGGAGGGCCACAGATACGCAGTATTTT. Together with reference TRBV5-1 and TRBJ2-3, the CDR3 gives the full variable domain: KAGVTQTPRYLIKTRGQQVTLSCSPISGHRSVSWYQQTPGQGLQFLFEYFSETQRNKGNFPGRFSGRQFSNSRSEMNVSTLELGDSALYLCASSLGRGRATDTQYFGPGTRLTVL.

CDR3 sequence: CAWSVTAINEKLFF. The CDR3, as DNA: TGTGCCTGGAGTGTAACAGCTATTAATGAAAAACTGTTTTTT. The chain has TRBV30 and TRBJ1-4; D gene unclear. Trimming pared 0 bases from V and 4 bases from J, leaving 9 bases between. CDR1 and CDR2 from the germline V gene are GTSNPN and SVGIG (reference sequence). This CDR3 comprises 14 residues.

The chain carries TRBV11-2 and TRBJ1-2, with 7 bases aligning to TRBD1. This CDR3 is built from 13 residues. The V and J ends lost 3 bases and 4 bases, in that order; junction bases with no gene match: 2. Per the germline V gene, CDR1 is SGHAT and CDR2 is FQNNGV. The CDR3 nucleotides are TGTGCCAGCAGCTTCAGGGGGTCCTATGGCTACACCTTC. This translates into CASSFRGSYGYTF.

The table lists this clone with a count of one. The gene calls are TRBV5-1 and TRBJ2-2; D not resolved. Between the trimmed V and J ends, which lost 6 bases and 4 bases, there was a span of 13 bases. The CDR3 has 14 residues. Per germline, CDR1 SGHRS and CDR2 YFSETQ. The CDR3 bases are TGCGCCAGCAAGGCGATGGGAAGCACCGGGGAGCTGTTTTTT. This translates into CASKAMGSTGELFF.

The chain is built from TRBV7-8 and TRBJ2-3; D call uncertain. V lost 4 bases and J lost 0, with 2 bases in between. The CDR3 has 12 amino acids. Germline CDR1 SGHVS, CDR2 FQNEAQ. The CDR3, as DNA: TGTGCCAGCAGCTCTAGCACAGATACGCAGTATTTT. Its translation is CASSSSTDTQYF.

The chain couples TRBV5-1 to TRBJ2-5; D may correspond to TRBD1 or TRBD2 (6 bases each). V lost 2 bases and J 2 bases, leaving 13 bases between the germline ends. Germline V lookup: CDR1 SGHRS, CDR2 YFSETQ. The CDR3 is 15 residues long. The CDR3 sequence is CASSLRGRFQETQYF. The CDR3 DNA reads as TGCGCCAGCAGCTTACGGGGGCGGTTTCAAGAGACCCAGTACTTC.

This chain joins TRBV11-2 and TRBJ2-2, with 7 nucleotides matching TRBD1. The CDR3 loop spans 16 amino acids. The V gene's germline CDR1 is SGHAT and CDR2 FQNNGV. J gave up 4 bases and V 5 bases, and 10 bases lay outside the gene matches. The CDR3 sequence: CASSHLRTGSTGELFF. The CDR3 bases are TGTGCCAGCAGCCACCTAAGGACAGGTAGCACCGGGGAGCTGTTTTTT.

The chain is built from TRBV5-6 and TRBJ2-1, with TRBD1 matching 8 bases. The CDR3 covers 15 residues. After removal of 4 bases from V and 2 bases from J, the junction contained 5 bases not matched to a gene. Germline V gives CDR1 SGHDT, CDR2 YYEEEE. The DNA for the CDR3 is TGTGCCAGCAGCAAGACAGGGGTCCCCTACAATGAGCAGTTCTTC. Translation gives CASSKTGVPYNEQFF.

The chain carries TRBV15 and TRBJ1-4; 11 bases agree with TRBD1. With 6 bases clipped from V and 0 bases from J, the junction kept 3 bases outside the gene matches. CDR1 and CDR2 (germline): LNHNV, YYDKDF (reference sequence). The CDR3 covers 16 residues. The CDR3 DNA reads TGTGCCACCAGTAGGGACAGGGGGTCAACTAATGAAAAACTGTTTTTT. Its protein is CATSRDRGSTNEKLFF.